Listed here is a single TCR beta chain. The authors' processing: Estimation of nucleated cell counts was performed using reference gene primer amplification. Sequencing was performed with immunoSEQ multiplex PCR; in TCRdb, only in-frame clones are kept and a portion is missing. V and J calls and clone size come straight from that table; D and trimming were deduced from the DNA. The repertoire has around 140,000 clones, 80% to 90% of them found once; the top ten carry roughly 18%. This sample is drawn from a study of blood T cell repertoires in COVID-19. As for the study in general: Italy, Spain and the United States were the sources of the convalescent and acute COVID-19 samples. Nucleic acid was either cDNA or gDNA, and it came from T cells, B-cell-depleted T cells, or PBMCs.

The germline V gene has CDR1 SNHLY and CDR2 FYNNEI. There are 15 residues in the CDR3. V trimming: 10 bases; J trimming: 3 bases; junction bases outside the gene matches: 11. Sequencing used peripheral blood. This chain joins TRBV2 and TRBJ2-7, with 11 bases fitting TRBD2. The source is a man in his fifties with active or convalescent COVID-19. CDR3 in DNA: TGTGCCACACGGAAAACCGGGACTAGCGGCTACGAGCAGTACTTC. This translates into CATRKTGTSGYEQYF. Full variable domain (rest looked up from reference TRBV2 and TRBJ2-7): EPEVTQTPSHQVTQMGQEVILRCVPISNHLYFYWYRQILGQKVEFLVSFYNNEISEKSEIFDDQFSVERPDGSNFTLKIRSTKLEDSAMYFCATRKTGTSGYEQYFGPGTRLTVT.